One and the same sample provided the 22 T cell receptor beta chains below, sequenced in a study of CD8 T cells in Susac syndrome. cDNA came from roughly 0.53 to 1 ug RNA primed by random hexamers. TCRdb re-derived calls from the immunoSEQ multiplex PCR reads in MiXCR, one entry per CDR3 protein. The sample includes around 170,000 distinct CDR3 sequences, around 95% of them seen just once. Input material: CD8+ T cells from PBMCs. The receptors come from a human donor with multiple sclerosis.

The V gene is TRBV20-1, the J gene TRBJ1-2, with D possibly being TRBD1 (6 bases). The V gene lost 0 bases and the J gene lost 8 bases, with 19 bases spanning the gap. The CDR3 contains 15 residues. Germline loops: CDR1 DFQATT, CDR2 SNEGSKA (reference sequence). CDR3 nucleotide sequence: TGCAGTGCTAGAGATACGTGGGGGCCCCCTCACGGCTACACCTTC. It yields the protein CSARDTWGPPHGYTF.

This chain uses TRBV28 with TRBJ2-1; the match to TRBD2 covers 7 bases. Per germline, CDR1 MDHEN and CDR2 SYDVKM. Trimming took 5 bases from V and 7 from J; bases not matched to a gene: 17. The CDR3 has 17 residues. As DNA, the CDR3 is TGTGCCAGCAGTGGCTCCCCCAGGACTAGGGGTCGTAATGAGCAGTTCTTC. The encoded protein is CASSGSPRTRGRNEQFF.

The rearrangement links TRBV5-1 to TRBJ2-1, with D maybe TRBD2 (6 bases). Trimming left V 4 bases short and J 0 bases short, with 17 bases between. This CDR3 is 17 amino acids long. Germline V CDR1 and CDR2: SGHRS, YFSETQ. DNA of the CDR3: TGCGCCAGCAGCCCGACGCGGGCGGGGCACTCCTACAATGAGCAGTTCTTC. It specifies CASSPTRAGHSYNEQFF. The full variable domain, completed using reference TRBV5-1 and TRBJ2-1, is KAGVTQTPRYLIKTRGQQVTLSCSPISGHRSVSWYQQTPGQGLQFLFEYFSETQRNKGNFPGRFSGRQFSNSRSEMNVSTLELGDSALYLCASSPTRAGHSYNEQFFGPGTRLTVL.

The chain carries TRBV20-1 and TRBJ2-7; TRBD1 is a possible D gene (6 bases). Trimming removed 0 bases at V and 4 bases at J, with 16 bases between. This CDR3 region has 15 residues. Germline assignment: CDR1 DFQATT and CDR2 SNEGSKA (reference sequence). The CDR3 region has the DNA TGCAGTGCTAGAGATGGACAGCGGATAGGGTACGAGCAGTACTTC. It codes for CSARDGQRIGYEQYF.

Concerning this clonotype: Relative to the germline gene, one junction end is altered; a read error may explain this. V gene TRBV9 combines with J gene TRBJ1-6, with D possibly matching TRBD1 (5 bases). The germline CDR1 and CDR2 sequences are SGDLS and YYNGEE. The CDR3 has 14 residues. The CDR3 bases are TGTGCCAGTAGCGGGGCCTCCTATAATTCACCCCTCCACTTT. It is translated as CASSGASYNSPLHF. Combining the CDR3 with reference TRBV9 and TRBJ1-6 gives the whole variable domain DSGVTQTPKHLITATGQRVTLRCSPRSGDLSVYWYQQSLDQGLQFLIQYYNGEERAKGNILERFSAQQFPDLHSELNLSSLELGDSALYFCASSGASYNSPLHFGNGTRLTVT.

The chain joins TRBV2 to TRBJ2-1, with D unclear. CDR3 length: 13 amino acids. Trimming took 3 bases from V and 4 from J, leaving 7 bases between them. Germline V CDR1 and CDR2: SNHLY, FYNNEI. CDR3 nucleotides: TGTGCCAGCAGTGATTACGGTTACAATGAGCAGTTCTTC. Translating it yields CASSDYGYNEQFF.

The CDR3 nucleotides read TGTGCCAGCAGCGAAAGGGTAGGGGTCGAGCAGTACTTC. This translates into CASSERVGVEQYF. The chain couples TRBV6-4 to TRBJ2-7, with D possibly matching TRBD1 (5 bases). Per germline, CDR1 MRHNA and CDR2 SNTAGT. Trimming left V 6 bases short and J 6 bases short, with 15 bases between. The CDR3 length is 13 residues.

This chain uses TRBV4-1 with TRBJ2-7; a possible D gene is TRBD2 (6 bases). The germline CDR1 and CDR2 sequences are MGHRA and YSYEKL. Trimming cost V 1 base and J 3 bases, with 19 bases left between them. The CDR3 has 17 amino acids. In DNA form, the CDR3 reads TGCGCCAGCAGCCAAGTGAGGAGAGCGGGTGCAAACTACGAGCAGTACTTC. As protein: CASSQVRRAGANYEQYF.

This chain links TRBV20-1 with TRBJ2-7; 13 nucleotides line up with TRBD2. Germline V gene data show CDR1 as DFQATT and CDR2 as SNEGSKA (reference sequence). The CDR3 runs to 18 residues. With V trimmed by 1 base and J by 0 bases, 9 bases remained unmatched. The CDR3 coding sequence is TGCAGTGCTAGAGTTACCGGGACTAGCGGGGCCCACTCCTACGAGCAGTACTTC. Its protein is CSARVTGTSGAHSYEQYF.

The chain carries TRBV9 and TRBJ2-1, with TRBD2 as a possible D gene (6 bases). The CDR3 is made up of 16 amino acids. Trimming pared 3 bases from V and 3 bases from J, leaving 16 bases between. Germline values: CDR1 SGDLS, CDR2 YYNGEE. CDR3 protein: CASSAGLADLYNEQFF. The CDR3, as DNA: TGTGCCAGCAGCGCCGGGTTAGCGGACCTCTACAATGAGCAGTTCTTC. Supplemented by reference TRBV9 and TRBJ2-1, the full variable domain reads DSGVTQTPKHLITATGQRVTLRCSPRSGDLSVYWYQQSLDQGLQFLIQYYNGEERAKGNILERFSAQQFPDLHSELNLSSLELGDSALYFCASSAGLADLYNEQFFGPGTRLTVL.

The chain joins TRBV15 to TRBJ2-7, with a possible D match to TRBD1 (6 bases). The CDR3 contains 14 residues. Trimming took off 3 bases at V and 5 bases at J, with 14 bases between the two ends. From germline, CDR1 is LNHNV and CDR2 YYDKDF (reference sequence). Written as DNA, the CDR3 is TGTGCCACCAGCAGCCCCCGGGACACCAACGAGCAGTACTTC. Amino acid sequence: CATSSPRDTNEQYF.

This clonotype has a single count. The V call is TRBV29-1, the J call TRBJ2-1; D gene ambiguous. V was pared by 3 bases and J by 4 bases, with 7 bases between. Germline assignment: CDR1 SQVTM and CDR2 ANQGSEA. CDR3 length equals 12 residues. The CDR3 here is CSVEFFYNEQFF. CDR3 in DNA: TGCAGCGTTGAGTTCTTTTACAATGAGCAGTTCTTC.

V and J are TRBV2 and TRBJ2-5, with a tentative D call TRBD2 (6 bases). The CDR3 has 13 amino acids. Trimming stripped 6 bases from V and 5 bases from J, with 13 bases between. Per the germline V gene, CDR1 is SNHLY and CDR2 is FYNNEI. The CDR3: CASRPKAGETQYF. CDR3 nucleotides: TGTGCCAGCAGACCCAAGGCGGGGGAGACCCAGTACTTC.

V gene TRBV24-1 combines with J gene TRBJ2-5; D gene uncertain. The CDR3 runs to 13 residues. CDR1 and CDR2 from the germline V gene are KGHDR and SFDVKD. V lost 3 bases, J lost 5 bases, and 9 bases lay in between. CDR3 DNA sequence: TGTGCCACCAGTGATAGCCTCCAGGAGACCCAGTACTTC. Its translation is CATSDSLQETQYF.

The chain combines TRBV7-9 with TRBJ2-5; TRBD1 is a possible D gene (6 bases). The length of the CDR3 is 16 residues. The germline gives CDR1 SEHNR, CDR2 FQNEAQ (reference sequence). V lost 4 bases to trimming and J lost 2 bases, with 17 bases between them. For the CDR3, the DNA is TGTGCCAGCAGCTGGATGACAGGACGCTCGCAAGAGACCCAGTACTTC. Its translation is CASSWMTGRSQETQYF.

This clonotype was seen a single time. The chain links TRBV27 to TRBJ2-2, with D unclear. Germline CDR1 is MNHEY and CDR2 is SMNVEV (reference sequence). The length of the CDR3 is 11 residues. Trimming shortened V by 4 bases and J by 7 bases, and 4 bases separated the two germline ends. DNA for the CDR3: TGTGCCAGCAGTTGGAGCGGGGAGCTGTTTTTT. It translates to CASSWSGELFF.

The chain uses TRBV6-2 or TRBV6-3 and TRBJ1-6; D remains unclear. This CDR3 is 11 amino acids long. CDR1 and CDR2 from the germline V gene are MNHEY and SVGEGT. Trimming stripped 2 bases from V and 13 bases from J, with 6 bases between. As DNA, the CDR3 is TGTGCCAGCAGTTACGGTTCGCCCCTCCACTTT. Translating it yields CASSYGSPLHF.

The chain recombines TRBV28 with TRBJ2-1, with 9 bases lining up with TRBD1. The CDR3 is 14 amino acids. The V gene end was trimmed by 10 bases and the J gene end by 5 bases; junction bases not matched to a gene: 9. CDR1 is MDHEN, CDR2 SYDVKM, per germline. The CDR3 sequence: CAINWDRENNEQFF. As DNA, the CDR3 is TGTGCCATCAATTGGGACAGGGAAAACAATGAGCAGTTCTTC. Based on the CDR3 plus reference TRBV28 and TRBJ2-1, the full variable domain is DVKVTQSSRYLVKRTGEKVFLECVQDMDHENMFWYRQDPGLGLRLIYFSYDVKMKEKGDIPEGYSVSREKKERFSLILESASTNQTSMYLCAINWDRENNEQFFGPGTRLTVL.

V usage is TRBV5-4 and J usage is TRBJ2-2; no clear D gene. Germline V gene lookup returns CDR1 SGHNT and CDR2 YYREEE (reference sequence). CDR3 length equals 12 residues. The V end was cut by 4 bases, the J end by 5 bases, with 6 bases between. The CDR3 sequence is CASSPATGELFF. DNA for the CDR3: TGTGCCAGCAGCCCAGCGACCGGGGAGCTGTTTTTT.

This chain uses TRBV2 with TRBJ2-1; TRBD1 or TRBD2 may be the D gene (5 bases each). In germline, CDR1 is SNHLY, CDR2 FYNNEI. The CDR3 has 16 amino acids. Trimming took 3 bases from V and 9 from J, leaving 21 bases between them. The CDR3 coding sequence is TGTGCCAGCAGTGACCCAGCTATGGGGGAGAAGGTTGAGCAGTTCTTC. Protein: CASSDPAMGEKVEQFF. The full variable domain, with the rest looked up from reference TRBV2 and TRBJ2-1, is EPEVTQTPSHQVTQMGQEVILRCVPISNHLYFYWYRQILGQKVEFLVSFYNNEISEKSEIFDDQFSVERPDGSNFTLKIRSTKLEDSAMYFCASSDPAMGEKVEQFFGPGTRLTVL.

The rearrangement uses TRBV20-1 and TRBJ1-1; D call uncertain. Trimming removed 3 bases at V and 3 bases at J, with 8 bases between. Germline V gives CDR1 DFQATT, CDR2 SNEGSKA (reference sequence). There are 12 residues in the CDR3. CDR3 DNA: TGCAGTGCTAGTCTACCCTACACTGAAGCTTTCTTT. Residues: CSASLPYTEAFF.

The genes are TRBV7-9 and TRBJ1-1; 7 nucleotides agree with TRBD1. The trim removed 2 bases at V and 1 base at J, leaving 4 bases unmatched. CDR1 is SEHNR, CDR2 FQNEAQ, per germline (reference sequence). The CDR3 length is 15 residues. The CDR3 nucleotides read TGTGCCAGCAGCTTACTGAACAGGGGGAACACTGAAGCTTTCTTT. Protein: CASSLLNRGNTEAFF.